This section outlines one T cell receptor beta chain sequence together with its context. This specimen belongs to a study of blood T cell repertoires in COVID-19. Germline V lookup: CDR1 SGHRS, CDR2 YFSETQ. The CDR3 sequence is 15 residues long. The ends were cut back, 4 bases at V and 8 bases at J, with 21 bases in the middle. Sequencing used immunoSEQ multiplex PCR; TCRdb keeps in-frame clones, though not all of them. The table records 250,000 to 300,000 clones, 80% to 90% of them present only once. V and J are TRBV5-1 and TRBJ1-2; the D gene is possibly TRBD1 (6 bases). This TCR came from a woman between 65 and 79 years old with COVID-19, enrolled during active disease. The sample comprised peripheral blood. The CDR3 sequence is CASSADPQGLGGYTF. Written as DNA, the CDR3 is TGCGCCAGCAGCGCCGACCCTCAGGGGCTGGGCGGCTACACCTTC.